Listed here are 13 T cell receptor beta chains from one sample, sequenced in a study of blood T cell repertoires in COVID-19. The data were produced by immunoSEQ multiplex PCR, yet TCRdb's version contains in-frame clones alone and is incomplete. The sample contains 25,000 to 30,000 clones, more than 75% of which appear only once. Specimen: peripheral blood. The receptors originated from a man aged 70 or older with active or convalescent COVID-19.

The V and J genes are TRBV29-1 and TRBJ2-3, with TRBD1 matching 12 bases. Germline loops: CDR1 SQVTM, CDR2 ANQGSEA. The CDR3 has 14 amino acids. The V gene end was trimmed by 6 bases and the J gene end by 2 bases; junction bases not matched to a gene: 3. The CDR3: CSVGTGGNTDTQYF. CDR3 coding DNA: TGCAGCGTGGGGACAGGGGGCAACACAGATACGCAGTATTTT.

This chain links TRBV19 with TRBJ1-2; 7 nucleotides agree with TRBD1. J was trimmed by 4 bases and V by 4 bases; bases with no gene match: 6. The CDR3 runs to 14 residues. CDR1 and CDR2 from the germline V gene are LNHDA and SQIVND (reference sequence). CDR3 region: CASSTLTGSYGYTF. The CDR3 nucleotides read TGTGCCAGTAGTACACTGACAGGGAGCTATGGCTACACCTTC.

The chain couples TRBV19 to TRBJ1-1; TRBD1 aligns across 9 bases. This CDR3 has 13 amino acids. Germline V lookup: CDR1 LNHDA, CDR2 SQIVND (reference sequence). V trimming: 10 bases; J trimming: 6 bases; junction bases outside the gene matches: 9. CDR3 coding DNA: TGTGCCACCCGGGACAGGGAGTTACCTGAAGCTTTCTTT. Its translation: CATRDRELPEAFF.

The rearrangement uses TRBV5-1 and TRBJ1-3; 8 bases align to TRBD1. After removal of 4 bases from V and 2 bases from J, the junction contained 8 bases not matched to a gene. Germline V lookup: CDR1 SGHRS, CDR2 YFSETQ. The CDR3 length is 16 residues. The CDR3, as DNA: TGCGCCAGCAGCCAGGGGACAGGTCCAGCTGGAAACACCATATATTTT. Translating gives CASSQGTGPAGNTIYF.

The rearrangement joins TRBV5-1 to TRBJ1-1; no clear D gene. CDR1 SGHRS and CDR2 YFSETQ come from the germline V gene. V was pared by 0 bases and J by 0 bases, with 6 bases between. The CDR3 totals 14 residues. The CDR3 sequence: CASSLGPLNTEAFF. The DNA for the CDR3 is TGCGCCAGCAGCTTGGGTCCTTTGAACACTGAAGCTTTCTTT.

V gene TRBV25-1 combines with J gene TRBJ2-7; 11 bases map to TRBD1. V dropped 7 bases and J dropped 0; count of bases not matched to a gene: 8. This CDR3 has 16 amino acids. CDR1 is MGHDK and CDR2 is SYGVNS in the germline V gene. The CDR3 spells CASTSFGTGGSYEQYF. For the CDR3, the DNA is TGTGCCAGCACCAGCTTCGGGACAGGGGGCTCCTACGAGCAGTACTTC.

The J gene is TRBJ1-2, the V gene TRBV27; 8 bases fit TRBD1. This CDR3 contains 16 residues. The ends lost 5 bases at V and 7 bases at J; junction bases unmatched: 15. Germline CDR1 and CDR2: MNHEY and SMNVEV (reference sequence). In DNA form, the CDR3 reads TGTGCCAGCAGTGGCTTGGACAGGGAGGGTTTTGGTGGCTACACCTTC. Its protein is CASSGLDREGFGGYTF.

As DNA, the CDR3 is TGCGCCAGCAGCCAGGCAGACTATGGCTACACCTTC. Amino acids: CASSQADYGYTF. This chain joins TRBV4-1 and TRBJ1-2; D is undetermined. V was trimmed by 3 bases and J by 3 bases, leaving 5 bases between them. This CDR3 spans 12 amino acids. Germline CDR1 and CDR2: MGHRA and YSYEKL.

V usage is TRBV7-8 and J usage is TRBJ1-5, with 7 bases lining up with TRBD1. CDR1 is SGHVS and CDR2 is FQNEAQ in the germline V gene. J was trimmed by 0 bases and V by 7 bases; bases with no gene match: 12. CDR3 length: 17 residues. The CDR3 coding sequence is TGTGCCAGCACCCAGGGGGAAACCTTTCATAGCAATCAGCCCCAGCATTTT. Translating gives CASTQGETFHSNQPQHF.

The rearrangement links TRBV6-1 to TRBJ2-7, with 14 bases lining up with TRBD2. After removal of 6 bases from V and 6 bases from J, the junction contained 7 bases not matched to a gene. The germline V gene encodes CDR1 MNHNS and CDR2 SASEGT. This CDR3 has 15 residues. In DNA, the CDR3 is TGTGCCAGCAGGGGCGGGACTAGCGGGAGTCCCGAGCAGTACGTC. It translates to CASRGGTSGSPEQYV.

The chain carries TRBV18 and TRBJ1-1; D gene unclear. Germline V gives CDR1 KGHSH, CDR2 LQKENI. This CDR3 has 14 residues. V gave up 2 bases and J gave up 6 bases, with 13 bases separating them. This CDR3 is CASSPGALLAEAFF. As DNA, the CDR3 is TGTGCCAGCTCACCAGGAGCTCTTCTCGCTGAAGCTTTCTTT.

This chain joins TRBV2 and TRBJ2-3; 9 bases line up with TRBD2. V lost 4 bases, J lost 3 bases, and 17 bases stayed unmatched. The CDR3 is made up of 19 amino acids. From germline, CDR1 is SNHLY and CDR2 FYNNEI. This CDR3 is CASSGSSGRAAGGTDTQYF. The CDR3 DNA reads as TGTGCCAGCAGTGGCTCATCAGGAAGGGCAGCGGGGGGTACAGATACGCAGTATTTT.

The chain links TRBV5-4 to TRBJ2-3; weak D call: TRBD2 (6 bases). V shed 4 bases and J shed 3 bases, with 12 bases lying between them. The length of the CDR3 is 14 residues. CDR1 is SGHNT, CDR2 YYREEE, per germline (reference sequence). The CDR3 loop reads CASSQGGRTDTQYF. For the CDR3, the DNA is TGTGCCAGCAGCCAGGGAGGTCGGACAGATACGCAGTATTTT.